The entry that follows covers one T cell receptor (beta chain) sequence. The table lists this clonotype with many counts. It lacks a known antigen. No much larger clone exists at a distance of one base, and base qualities are not known. Synovial fluid samples were paired with blood samples taken from the same ankylosing spondylitis patients. V is cut by 3 bases and J by 5 bases, and the space between the germline ends is 11 bases. The CDR3, cysteine through phenylalanine, is 14 amino acids long. The DNA shown is the 42-base CDR3, in frame from base 1. The germline V gene encodes CDR1 SGHVS and CDR2 FNYEAQ. These data belong to a study of CD8 T cells in ankylosing spondylitis (dated by TCRdb to the late 2010s). The study in broad terms: The study profiled T cell receptor beta repertoires in healthy donors and ankylosing spondylitis patients to find disease-linked TCR variants. In total, the full study cohort was made up of nearly 110 healthy donors and more than 20 ankylosing spondylitis patients. Peripheral blood was sampled, and synovial fluid was also collected from ankylosing spondylitis patients.

General conclusions and limits of the study: The disease-linked clones had a CD8+ phenotype and were found at relatively low frequencies in peripheral blood. Some of the motif variants had been reported before in the synovial fluid and blood of reactive arthritis patients, a finding that suggests common disease-initiation mechanisms. Blood from ankylosing spondylitis patients appeared to be characterized by a TCR beta motif composed of about eight highly homologous amino acid variants. The disease-linked clones were reported as significantly enriched in matched synovial fluid samples from ankylosing spondylitis patients.

Reads for this sample came from an Illumina HiSeq 2500. Quantitative 5'-RACE with molecular barcodes was the method used to prepare the TCR beta libraries. As for the authors' bioinformatics: To identify disease-linked TCR variants, a new computational method was used, one built on a probabilistic model of VDJ rearrangement. TCRdb applied fastp at Q25 and MiXCR to the public reads, then kept only in-frame beta chains. CDR3 protein duplicates are merged, each entry listing the most common genes and DNA. These V and J calls are TCRdb output, not the study's own analysis. Recorded for this sample are roughly 60,000 distinct CDR3 sequences; under 7.5% of them occurred a single time. The ten most abundant clones make up just under 5% of the sample.

The sample consisted of synovial fluid, either unsorted or a sorted T cell fraction (not recorded which). The sequence was collected from a male donor with ankylosing spondylitis. The V gene is TRBV7-6 and the J gene is TRBJ2-1, with a tentative D gene TRBD2 over 6 matching bases. The nucleotide sequence reads TGTGCCAGCAGCTTTCAGCGGGCGAACAATGAGCAGTTCTTC. Its coded protein is CASSFQRANNEQFF.